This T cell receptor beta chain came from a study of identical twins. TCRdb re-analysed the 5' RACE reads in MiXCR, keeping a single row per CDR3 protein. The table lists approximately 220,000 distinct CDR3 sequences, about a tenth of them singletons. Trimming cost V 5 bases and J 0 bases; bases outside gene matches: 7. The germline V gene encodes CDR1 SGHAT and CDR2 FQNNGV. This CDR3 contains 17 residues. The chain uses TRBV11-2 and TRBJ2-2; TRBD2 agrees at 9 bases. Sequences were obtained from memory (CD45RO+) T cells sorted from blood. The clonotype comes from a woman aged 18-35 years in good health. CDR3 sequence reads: CASSRLAGKSNTGELFF. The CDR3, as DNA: TGTGCCAGCAGCCGGCTAGCGGGGAAATCGAACACCGGGGAGCTGTTTTTT.